The 13 T cell receptor beta chains reported below all come from one sample, sequenced in a study of blood T cells in healthy people across ages. The use of a sample-barcoded 5' primer and a J-beta primer mix characterized a second PCR of 7 to 11 cycles. MiXCR, run by TCRdb on the 5' RACE reads, gives a single entry per CDR3 protein. The table has some 930,000 distinct CDR3 sequences, around 29% seen once. The data were also submitted as part of a second study, on T cells of mothers and their children.

The sequenced sample consisted of blood. The receptor set was obtained from a woman between 40 and 55 years old in good health.

Only a few counts were recorded for this clonotype. This chain uses TRBV4-2 with TRBJ2-3; TRBD1 matches at 8 bases. The CDR3 runs to 14 residues. Germline CDR1 LGHNA, CDR2 YNFKEQ. Trimming removed 2 bases from V and 6 bases from J; junction bases left unmatched: 4. CDR3 nucleotide sequence: TGTGCCAGCAGCCAACAGGGGGCAGGGGATACGCAGTATTTT. Amino acids: CASSQQGAGDTQYF.

This chain links TRBV18 with TRBJ1-1; TRBD1 matches at 7 bases. The J segment lost 1 base and the V segment lost 0 bases, leaving 5 bases of the junction unmatched. The CDR3 has 16 amino acids. Germline loops: CDR1 KGHSH, CDR2 LQKENI. The CDR3 here is CASSPPWGTANTEAFF. DNA for the CDR3: TGTGCCAGCTCACCACCGTGGGGGACAGCGAACACTGAAGCTTTCTTT.

The rearrangement joins TRBV15 to TRBJ2-3, with D hard to call. Germline V CDR1 and CDR2: LNHNV, YYDKDF (reference sequence). This CDR3 has 13 residues. The ends were cut back, 6 bases at V and 2 bases at J, with 9 bases in the middle. CDR3 loop: CATRLSNTDTQYF. As DNA, the CDR3 is TGTGCCACCAGGCTGTCTAACACAGATACGCAGTATTTT.

The sample holds many counts of this clonotype. The J gene is TRBJ2-7, the V gene TRBV5-1, with TRBD2 as a possible D gene (5 bases). Germline loops: CDR1 SGHRS, CDR2 YFSETQ. The CDR3 is 15 residues long. V was cut by 3 bases and J by 0 bases, with 13 bases left in between. CDR3 bases: TGCGCCAGCAGCTCCACAGCGGCAGGCTCCTACGAGCAGTACTTC. This codes for CASSSTAAGSYEQYF.

V is TRBV14 and J is TRBJ2-3; D uncertain. V was pared by 0 bases and J by 0 bases, with 19 bases between. The CDR3 spans 19 residues. Germline V gene lookup returns CDR1 SGHDN and CDR2 FVKESK. The CDR3 loop reads CASSQDRLWAPTSTDTQYF. The CDR3, as DNA: TGTGCCAGCAGCCAAGACCGGCTATGGGCCCCCACTAGCACAGATACGCAGTATTTT.

This clonotype showed up just a few times. The chain links TRBV5-1 to TRBJ2-1; either TRBD1 or TRBD2 may supply D (6 bases each). The CDR3 has 13 residues. Trimming cost V 7 bases and J 4 bases, with 12 bases left between them. Germline V lookup: CDR1 SGHRS, CDR2 YFSETQ. CDR3 in amino acids: CASSRGDYNEQFF. The CDR3 DNA sequence: TGCGCCAGCTCAAGGGGGGATTACAATGAGCAGTTCTTC.

This chain joins TRBV4-3 and TRBJ2-3; 12 bases are shared with TRBD2. With V trimmed by 1 base and J by 7 bases, 3 bases remained unmatched. Germline V gene data show CDR1 as LGHNA and CDR2 as YSLEER. The CDR3 length is 15 residues. Written as DNA, the CDR3 is TGCGCCAGCAGCCAAGGACTAGCGGGGGAATATACGCAGTATTTT. Translated, it gives CASSQGLAGEYTQYF.

To note about this clonotype: Sequence at one end of the junction differs from germline and may be a read error. This chain joins TRBV12-3 or TRBV12-4 and TRBJ1-1; D perhaps matches TRBD1 (5 bases). The CDR3 covers 14 residues. CDR3 sequence (DNA): TGTGCCAGCAGTTTGGGGGGAGTATTAACTGGAGCTTTCTTT. It encodes CASSLGGVLTGAFF.

The chain has TRBV20-1 and TRBJ1-5; the D gene is possibly TRBD1 (6 bases). This CDR3 is built from 16 residues. CDR1 DFQATT and CDR2 SNEGSKA come from the germline V gene (reference sequence). V lost 3 bases to trimming and J lost 3 bases, with 18 bases between them. The CDR3 DNA follows: TGCAGTGCTAGTGGGGGGGGCGTGACGTTCAATCAGCCCCAGCATTTT. Protein product: CSASGGGVTFNQPQHF.

This clonotype has at least ten counts. The V and J genes are TRBV3-1 and TRBJ2-7; 7 nucleotides align to TRBD1. The V and J ends lost 0 bases and 3 bases, in that order; junction bases with no gene match: 8. CDR1 and CDR2 (germline): LGHDT, YNNKEL (reference sequence). There are 16 residues in the CDR3. The CDR3 DNA reads TGTGCCAGCAGCCAAGATTGGGGGACAGCTGGCTACGAGCAGTACTTC. It yields the protein CASSQDWGTAGYEQYF.

The chain uses TRBV20-1 and TRBJ2-1; D perhaps matches TRBD2 (6 bases). The germline V gene encodes CDR1 DFQATT and CDR2 SNEGSKA (reference sequence). Trimming left V 6 bases short and J 4 bases short, with 16 bases between. This CDR3 is 14 amino acids long. This CDR3 is CSAAGLLQYNEQFF. CDR3 nucleotide sequence: TGCAGTGCGGCGGGACTTCTGCAGTACAATGAGCAGTTCTTC.

The CDR3 loop reads CASSFGSDTQYF. CDR3 sequence (DNA): TGTGCCAGCAGCTTCGGATCAGATACGCAGTATTTT. The rearrangement joins TRBV7-9 to TRBJ2-3; no definite D call. V lost 3 bases and J lost 4, with 5 bases in between. The V gene's germline CDR1 is SEHNR and CDR2 FQNEAQ (reference sequence). This CDR3 is built from 12 residues.

V is TRBV6-5 and J is TRBJ2-1; 7 nucleotides agree with TRBD2. Germline trimming cut 6 bases from V and 10 bases from J; bases unmatched to any gene: 9. The V gene's germline CDR1 is MNHEY and CDR2 SVGAGI. CDR3 size: 13 residues. DNA of the CDR3: TGTGCCAGCAGAAAAGCGGGGACCTACGAGCAGTTCTTC. The encoded protein is CASRKAGTYEQFF.